These 5 T cell receptor beta chains were sequenced from one sample in a study of shared clonotypes between healthy human individuals. TCRdb's table, derived via immunoSEQ multiplex PCR, lists solely in-frame clones and lacks some. This repertoire shows around 700,000 clones, less than 80% found once; its top ten account for around 2%. The sequencing input was memory CD4+ T cells sorted from blood. Subset described: CD45RA-negative fraction. Source of these receptors: a woman aged 25-40 years in good health.

The chain has TRBV18 and TRBJ1-4; D gene unclear. The CDR3 is 16 residues long. Between the trimmed V and J ends, which lost 4 bases and 9 bases, there was a span of 21 bases. In germline, CDR1 is KGHSH, CDR2 LQKENI. The CDR3 sequence: CASSHESGGSPQKLFF. CDR3 DNA: TGTGCCAGCTCACACGAGTCCGGAGGATCCCCCCAAAAACTGTTTTTT.

The sample holds many counts of this clone. The V gene is TRBV28, the J gene TRBJ2-1, with 7 positions matching TRBD1. CDR3 length equals 16 residues. Germline loops: CDR1 MDHEN, CDR2 SYDVKM. With V trimmed by 7 bases and J by 4 bases, 13 bases remained unmatched. The CDR3 bases are TGTGCCAGCACCCCATGGGCAGGGGGTACGTACAATGAGCAGTTCTTC. Protein sequence: CASTPWAGGTYNEQFF.

This chain connects TRBV18 to TRBJ2-3; no reliable D call. Germline CDR1 is KGHSH and CDR2 is LQKENI. The CDR3 is 15 residues long. Trimming stripped 4 bases from V and 0 bases from J, with 11 bases between. For the CDR3, the DNA is TGTGCCAGCTCACTTAACGACGGAAGCACAGATACGCAGTATTTT. Translating gives CASSLNDGSTDTQYF.

This rearrangement joins TRBV18 to TRBJ1-2; D remains ambiguous. This CDR3 comprises 13 residues. With 5 bases removed from V and 7 bases from J, the gap between germline ends came to 14 bases. The germline V gene encodes CDR1 KGHSH and CDR2 LQKENI. The CDR3: CASSTSGLGGYTF. DNA for the CDR3: TGTGCCAGCTCAACTTCGGGGTTAGGTGGCTACACCTTC.

The CDR3 sequence: CSVGQRDEQFF. The CDR3 coding sequence is TGCAGCGTTGGACAGCGCGATGAGCAGTTCTTC. The V gene is TRBV29-1, the J gene TRBJ2-1; possible D gene TRBD1, 5 bases. Germline CDR1 SQVTM, CDR2 ANQGSEA. The CDR3 contains 11 residues. Trimming took 4 bases from V and 8 from J, leaving 9 bases between them.